This TCR beta chain stems from a study of cytomegalovirus exposure and HLA in healthy donors (dated by TCRdb to about 2017). About the full investigation: According to an earlier analysis of 587 of the donors, 200 million or so T cells yielded roughly 110 million unique TCR beta sequences and around 280 Gb of sequence data. An early release covering roughly 640 HLA-typed donors comprised about 300 gigabases of sequencing data and 85 million to 100 million unique TCR sequences. Of the 300 to 450 genotyped donors, 81% were placed in the genetic ancestry cluster associated with self-reported Caucasian donors. The study aimed to test whether cataloging public T cell receptors could reveal signatures of past pathogen exposure. The study profiled the T cell repertoires of hundreds of subjects by immunosequencing and related them to cytomegalovirus serostatus. Besides the first cohort of roughly 660 subjects, a separate validation cohort made up of 120 different subjects was used. High-throughput TCR immunosequencing, statistical association of individual TCRs with disease status, and machine learning were combined to predict cytomegalovirus infection status. In a later analysis, previously published TCR beta repertoires from 600 to 850 donors were re-analyzed and high-resolution HLA genotyping was added so that TCR occurrence patterns could be studied. Rather than using new phenotypic data, the later analysis identified candidate immune exposures from TCR beta sequences and from how often those sequences occurred across donors. An earlier analysis of roughly 600 of the donors used high-throughput TCR beta sequencing to judge whether each TCR beta V gene segment behaved as functional or pseudogenic. Alongside the repertoire data, information on donor age, sex, ethnicity and CMV serostatus was compiled. Genome-wide SNP genotypes for about three fifths of the roughly 670 donors were used in a later genetic analysis, which treated that subset as a discovery cohort. All discovery cohort repertoires had been generated using a single sequencing platform. HLA typing covered class I and class II loci at four-digit resolution. Typing coverage varied by locus: roughly 629-640 donors for A, B, C, DRB1 and DQB1; about 520 for DQA1; 600 to 610 for DPA1; roughly 470 for DPB1. Several DR-DQ haplotypes were treated as single units for association and clustering because of strong linkage in the cohort. Among around 400 genotyped donors of the cohort, an average of around 250,000 unique TCR beta nucleotide sequences was sequenced per donor, of which 15% to 20% were non-productive.

The cohort was made up of 500 to 850 healthy bone marrow donors. All cohort members were sampled while nominally healthy, although unrecorded immune exposures were likely present. The donor tested CMV seronegative and was one of the 352 seronegative cohort members. A peripheral blood sample was collected from each donor, and TCR beta sequencing was performed on peripheral blood mononuclear cells. Genomic DNA was extracted from the blood cell samples with the Qiagen DNeasy Blood Extraction Kit. Via the germline V gene (reference sequence), CDR1 is LNHNV and CDR2 YYDKDF. Trimming at the junction amounts to 1 base on V and 3 bases on J, and the germline ends lie 7 bases apart. Counted from cysteine to phenylalanine, this CDR3 has 14 amino acids. Of all the DNA, just the CDR3 is kept, 42 bases in frame from base 1. The library was obtained by the immunoSEQ multiplex PCR assay. For the multiplex PCR, a mixture combining 60 forward primers for TCR Vbeta segments and 13 reverse primers for TCR Jbeta segments was used. The CDR3 region of rearranged TCR beta genes was amplified from genomic DNA with a multiplex PCR assay. The amplified TCR beta libraries were sequenced on the Illumina HiSeq System as 87-base-pair reads. The paper's processing steps were these. A later analysis tallied roughly 80 million unique TCR beta chains across the approximately 670 repertoires, and some 10 million of those chains were shared by two or more donors. A nearest-neighbor algorithm error-corrected the raw reads and collapsed the reads into unique sequences, merging closely related sequences to remove PCR and sequencing errors. To assign V, D and J gene segments, CDR3 sequences were aligned to IMGT reference sequences. Each retained sequence needed at least a six-nucleotide match to both a V gene segment and a J gene segment. Rearrangements were classified as productive when the CDR3 lacked stop codons and remained in frame with V and J, and all other rearrangements were classified as non-productive. Following IMGT convention, CDR3 was defined as the stretch from the second conserved V-encoded cysteine up to the conserved J-encoded phenylalanine. The earlier analysis of approximately 590 of the donors excluded any sequence lacking an unambiguous match to a single V gene segment. An earlier analysis of fewer than 650 of the donors classified V segments as functional when productive rearrangements were above 56.7% and as segregating when the standard deviation between donors was above 5%. A statistical classification framework was developed to diagnose cytomegalovirus status using the catalog of TCR beta chain sequences. In a later analysis, V and J genes were assigned by comparing TCR nucleotide sequences against IMGT/GENE-DB human TR gene sequences. The TCRdist pipeline was used in a later analysis to assign CDR3 sequences and most-parsimonious VDJ recombination scenarios. A later analysis defined each TCR beta chain by its CDR3 amino acid sequence plus V-gene family, and excluded reads lacking a unique V-gene family. In a later analysis, approximately 590 highly shared, low-generation-probability nucleotide sequences were removed to address suspected cross-contamination and a sequencing artifact. A later analysis calculated a clonal expansion index for each public chain from normalized within-repertoire ranks of inferred template counts. A later analysis computed generation probabilities with a VDJ recombination model fitted to out-of-frame rearrangements, and checked the results against IGoR. In a later analysis, hypergeometric tests were used to score TCR-TCR, TCR-HLA and TCR-CMV co-occurrence, with a repertoire-size bias correction applied to TCR pairs. False discovery rates were estimated in a later analysis by permuting HLA or CMV assignments 20 times. In a later analysis, co-occurring TCRs were grouped with DBSCAN, and TCRdist sequence similarity was added when clustering was performed within HLA-allele-positive subsets. Repertoires with fewer than 30,000 or more than 120,000 public chains, plus five repertoires with anomalous nucleotide sharing, were excluded from co-occurrence clustering. TCRdb took this table from immuneACCESS and kept in-frame rearrangements with V and J called. Such tables lack part of the clones; where checked against another copy, unresolved V genes explain under half of the gap, and the rest is unexplained. V, J and clone size are those of that table, while D and trimming were read from the DNA. The sample table contains tens of thousands of clones; only one count was recorded for 68% of them. The biggest ten clones account for approximately 10% of the sample.

Comments on this clone: Its antigen is still unknown. No base-level quality is on record; no much larger clone is a single base apart.

The research as a whole found: Most CMV-associated TCR beta chains appeared to be HLA-restricted in a later analysis, and the HLA associations seemed to be driven largely by CMV exposure. Most TCR sequences were observed very rarely across donors, whereas some public TCRs were present in many individuals. The presence/absence analyses assumed that sequencing depth was roughly uniform across donors, and that assumption may not be true. In an earlier analysis of roughly 500 of the donors, most TCR beta V segments appeared in productive rearrangements about 90% or about 30% of the time, broadly matching IMGT annotations. The 87-base-pair reads could not distinguish some IMGT-functional V segments, including TRBV6-2 and TRBV6-3, so those segments were excluded. In a later analysis, HLA-associated TCR beta chains showed more clonal expansion and lower generation probabilities than non-associated chains that were equally common. According to a later genetic analysis, donors in an Asian-associated ancestry cluster had fewer N-insertions in productive TCRs than the approximately 700-donor mean. In a later analysis, TCR association rates were found to vary across HLA loci, with the most associated TCRs seen for DRB1 alleles and the fewest for HLA-C alleles. A group of highly shared sequence variants was considered likely to be a technical artifact of the sequencing pipeline. The only immune exposure information available for the cohort was CMV serostatus. When HLA alleles, especially DR and DQ, strongly co-occurred, TCR associations were difficult to assign to individual alleles. The study listed around 160 TCR beta chains as associated with cytomegalovirus. The authors suggested that the approach could potentially be extended to other disease states and immunological phenotypes. A further reported finding was that TCR beta sequences accurately predicted the HLA-A and HLA-B alleles for most subjects in the first cohort. In a later analysis, several top co-occurrence clusters were reported to appear linked to parvovirus B19, influenza, CMV and Epstein-Barr virus. Linkage disequilibrium might explain the correlated functional status among segregating V segments, but an unknown experimental factor could not be excluded. Because some donors lacked HLA typing at each locus, the association tests relied only on the typed subset. A later analysis associated about 17,000 TCR beta sequences with specific HLA alleles at a false discovery rate of 0.05. A few of the identified cytomegalovirus-associated TCR beta chains were confirmed in vitro to be specific for cytomegalovirus antigens. The cohort was sequenced for TCR beta chains only, and without alpha or paired-chain data the features that could be detected were limited. Cytomegalovirus status was reported to be diagnosed by the classifier with high specificity and sensitivity in both the original and validation cohorts. The earlier analysis of 587 of the donors excluded approximately 17 rarely observed V segments, including chromosome 9 orphons, because counts were too low. An association between a missense DCLRE1C variant and V-gene and J-gene trimming of TCR beta chains was found in a later genetic analysis and replicated in an independent cohort.

The sample was PBMCs. The chain uses TRBV15 and TRBJ1-5; the D gene is unclear. This receptor was obtained from a woman aged 25 to 45 in good health and CMV-seronegative. The CDR3 region: CATSRASNNQPQHF. In nucleotide form, the sequence is TGTGCCACCAGCAGAGCGAGCAACAATCAGCCCCAGCATTTT.